The clone carrying this T cell receptor (beta chain) is medium-sized (0.01 to 0.1%) by share. Treatment of any kind had been given to no patient before thyroid surgery. The entry originates in a study of metastatic and nonmetastatic thyroid tumors. Whole-study context: Comparative analysis of repertoires was undertaken across blood and tumor or nodule tissue obtained from malignant and benign thyroid patients.

This CDR3 region has 17 residues. Germline trimming cut 6 bases from V and 0 bases from J; bases unmatched to any gene: 14. The germline CDR1 and CDR2 sequences are MNHNS and SASEGT. TCRdb called clones again from the PCR reads with MiXCR. The table records approximately 7,800 clones, over 25% of them present only once. Sequencing input: adjacent normal tissue. The genes are TRBV6-1 and TRBJ2-7, with 7 bases aligning to TRBD2. The origin of this receptor is a female donor with papillary thyroid cancer or a benign thyroid nodule (not recorded which). Some clones in this sample may be carry-over from other donors' samples. The CDR3 DNA sequence: TGTGCCAGCAGGCAAGGCCCGGTAGCGGGCCACTCCTACGAGCAGTACTTC. This translates into CASRQGPVAGHSYEQYF.